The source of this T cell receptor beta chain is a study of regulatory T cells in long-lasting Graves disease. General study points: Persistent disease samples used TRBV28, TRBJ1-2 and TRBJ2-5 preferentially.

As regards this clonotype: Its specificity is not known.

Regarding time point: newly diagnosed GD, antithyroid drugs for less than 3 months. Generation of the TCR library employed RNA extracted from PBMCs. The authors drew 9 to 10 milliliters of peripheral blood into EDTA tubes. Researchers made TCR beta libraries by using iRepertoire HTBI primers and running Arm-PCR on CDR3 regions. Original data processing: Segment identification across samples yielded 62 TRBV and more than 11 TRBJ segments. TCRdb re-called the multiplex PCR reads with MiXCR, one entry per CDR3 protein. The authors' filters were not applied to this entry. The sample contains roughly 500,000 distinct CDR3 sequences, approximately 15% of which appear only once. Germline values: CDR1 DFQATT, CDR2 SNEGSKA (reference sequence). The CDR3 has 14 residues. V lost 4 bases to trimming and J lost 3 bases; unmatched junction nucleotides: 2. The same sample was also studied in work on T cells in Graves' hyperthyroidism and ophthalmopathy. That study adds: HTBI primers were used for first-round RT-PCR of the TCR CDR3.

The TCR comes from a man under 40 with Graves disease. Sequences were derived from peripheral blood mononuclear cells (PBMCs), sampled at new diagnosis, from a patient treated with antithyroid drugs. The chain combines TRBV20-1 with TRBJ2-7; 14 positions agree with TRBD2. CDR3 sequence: CSAIGTSGSYEQYF. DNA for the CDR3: TGCAGTGCTATTGGGACTAGCGGGAGCTACGAGCAGTACTTC.